The sequence of this T cell receptor beta chain was determined in a study of patients and donors after allogeneic stem cell transplantation. TCRdb processed the RT-PCR reads anew with MiXCR; each CDR3 protein has one entry. Among around 17,000 distinct CDR3 sequences, under 30% were seen once, and the ten largest hold approximately 40%. The length of the CDR3 is 15 residues. V lost 5 bases and J 10 bases, leaving 20 bases between the germline ends. The table lists this clonotype with many counts. Sequencing was carried out using blood, either unsorted or a sorted T cell fraction (not recorded which). The sequence was obtained from a human donor who was either an allogeneic HSCT recipient or a stem cell or donor lymphocyte infusion donor (not recorded which). It is not recorded whose cells these are; they may come from a transplant donor. The V and J genes are TRBV12-3 or TRBV12-4 and TRBJ1-4; possibly TRBD1 for D (5 bases). The DNA for the CDR3 is TGTGCCAGCAGTCCTGGGCAGGTTGGCCAGGGAAAACTGTTTTTT. Residues: CASSPGQVGQGKLFF.